This TCR beta chain was sequenced during a study of shared clonotypes between healthy human individuals. The CDR3 runs to 13 residues. In germline, CDR1 is KGHSH, CDR2 LQKENI. Deletions cut 5 bases from V and 5 bases from J, with 12 bases between. Measured with immunoSEQ multiplex PCR; TCRdb has only the in-frame clones, and not every one. This table holds some 450,000 clones, approximately 77% found once. The chain couples TRBV18 to TRBJ2-5; a possible D gene is TRBD1 (5 bases). The sample taken for sequencing was PBMCs. The receptor's source is a woman in her 40s in good health. Some clones in this sample may be carry-over from other donors' samples. CDR3 nucleotide sequence: TGTGCCAGCTCAGAAGGGGTTGGGGAGACCCAGTACTTC. This sequence encodes CASSEGVGETQYF.